These T cell receptor beta chains were read from a single sample in a study of shared clonotypes between healthy human individuals. Assay used: immunoSEQ multiplex PCR; TCRdb lists only in-frame clones, some missing. The sample includes 800,000 to 1,200,000 clones, about 84% of them seen just once. Sequencing was done on a sample of memory CD4+ T cells from PBMCs. Source of these receptors: a man in his late teens or twenties in good health. Some clones in this sample may be carry-over from other donors' samples. The CDR3 runs from the conserved cysteine through the conserved F or W. Rows give clone size only sometimes, using once, few, many, or a class for an expanded clone.

>TRBV18|few
CASSSSQGLLEAFF
>TRBV5-1|-
CASSPTSGNAPEQFF
>TRBV28|-
CASSFPQGNYGYTF
>TRBV5-4|-
CASRGTAQETQYF
>TRBV29-1|-
CSVEAGQYTEAFF
>TRBV21-1|once
CASSKVPPDRRGQPQHF
>TRBV5-6|-
CASSLVIAGGLETQYF
>TRBV7-2|-
CASSPQAGGPVEQYF
>TRBV6-5|-
CASSSVGTGTYEQYF
>TRBV2|-
CATGGREGTDTQYF
>TRBV18|-
CASSPWSSGQGEGYTF
>TRBV9|-
CASSVGREGTGELFF
>TRBV5-1|-
CASSLGATGGQPQHF
>TRBV2|once
CASSWGLAGGPGEQFF
>TRBV19|once
CASSMSGTMPTYEQYF
>TRBV30|-
CAWARQDLKNEKLFF
>TRBV29-1|few
CSALNTEAFF
>TRBV30|few
CAWTPAGALAKNIQYF
>TRBV5-1|-
CASSGPTGNGYTF
>TRBV5-4|-
CASSLGRGQETQYF
>TRBV4-2|-
CASSQGLGGSSEAFF
>TRBV18|-
CASSPSTTSGNTIYF
>TRBV2|few
CASSPRTFSSYEQYF
>TRBV6-1|few
CASRGQKIEKLFF